The 17 T cell receptor beta chains below come from one sample, sequenced in a study of a mutant IDH1 vaccine in newly diagnosed glioma. The repertoire was sequenced with immunoSEQ multiplex PCR; TCRdb's copy has only in-frame clones and lacks some. The table shows around 87,000 clones, with 80% to 90% occurring only once. Sample time point: baseline, week 1 (first vaccination visit). The treatment denotes: pre-vaccination baseline after standard-of-care therapy. Here the sequenced sample was PBMCs, taken from a glioma patient treated with radiotherapy, temozolomide or both. All receptors derive from a woman aged 45-59 years with glioma.

This clone was observed a handful of times. This sequence joins TRBV11-2 and TRBJ1-6; unclear D gene. Between the trimmed V and J ends, which lost 5 bases and 5 bases, there was a span of 16 bases. CDR3 size: 16 residues. Germline CDR1 reads SGHAT; CDR2 reads FQNNGV. The DNA of the CDR3 is TGTGCCAGCAGCCAAGACGGAACGGACCATAATTCACCCCTCCACTTT. Amino acids: CASSQDGTDHNSPLHF.

With respect to this clone: In the same sample, other DNA sequences code for this CDR3. CDR3 in DNA: TGTGCCAGTAGTATAGGGGGCACTAACTATGGCTACACCTTC. This translates into CASSIGGTNYGYTF. The gene calls are TRBV19 and TRBJ1-2, with D possibly being TRBD1 (5 bases). This CDR3 spans 14 amino acids. CDR1 is LNHDA, CDR2 SQIVND, per germline (reference sequence). Trimming pared 1 base from V and 0 bases from J, leaving 6 bases between. Drawing the rest from reference TRBV19 and TRBJ1-2, the complete variable domain is DGGITQSPKYLFRKEGQNVTLSCEQNLNHDAMYWYRQDPGQGLRLIYYSQIVNDFQKGDIAEGYSVSREKKESFPLTVTSAQKNPTAFYLCASSIGGTNYGYTFGSGTRLTVV.

This chain joins TRBV7-3 and TRBJ1-1; D uncertain. The V end was cut by 5 bases, the J end by 1 base, with 14 bases between. In germline, CDR1 is SGHTA, CDR2 FQGTGA. The CDR3 is made up of 15 amino acids. Here the CDR3 DNA reads TGTGCCAGCAGCCCTGACTCCTTACCGAACACTGAAGCTTTCTTT. It yields the protein CASSPDSLPNTEAFF.

The chain has TRBV19 and TRBJ1-1; D might be TRBD1 (5 bases). The CDR3 has 13 amino acids. Trimming removed 5 bases from V and 6 bases from J, with 13 bases in between. CDR1 and CDR2 from the germline V gene are LNHDA and SQIVND (reference sequence). CDR3 sequence reads: CASSSGTFSEAFF. CDR3 DNA sequence: TGTGCCAGTAGTTCCGGGACCTTCTCTGAAGCTTTCTTT.

V usage is TRBV9 and J usage is TRBJ2-1; no clear D gene. The germline CDR1 and CDR2 sequences are SGDLS and YYNGEE. The length of the CDR3 is 13 residues. Trimming took 0 bases from V and 9 from J, leaving 10 bases between them. This CDR3 is CASSVGAGGEQFF. Here the CDR3 DNA reads TGTGCCAGCAGCGTAGGGGCAGGCGGTGAGCAGTTCTTC.

The rearrangement joins TRBV11-2 to TRBJ2-7; the D gene is possibly TRBD2 (5 bases). CDR3 length: 13 amino acids. CDR1 is SGHAT, CDR2 FQNNGV, per germline. V was cut by 1 base and J by 4 bases, with 8 bases left in between. CDR3 DNA sequence: TGTGCCAGCAGCTTAGGCCGGGGTTACGAGCAGTACTTC. This translates into CASSLGRGYEQYF.

The V call is TRBV5-1, the J call TRBJ2-5; TRBD2 matches at 9 bases. CDR3 length: 16 amino acids. With 0 bases clipped from V and 5 bases from J, the junction kept 8 bases outside the gene matches. Germline loops: CDR1 SGHRS, CDR2 YFSETQ. Here the CDR3 reads CASSLDAGLAGETQYF. DNA for the CDR3: TGCGCCAGCAGCTTGGATGCGGGTCTAGCGGGGGAGACCCAGTACTTC.

The chain joins TRBV19 to TRBJ1-1, with D unresolved. The CDR3 is made up of 13 amino acids. The V gene's germline CDR1 is LNHDA and CDR2 SQIVND (reference sequence). V dropped 5 bases and J dropped 4 bases, with 11 bases sitting between them. CDR3 coding DNA: TGTGCCAGTAGTCGTCTCGCCAGCACTGAAGCTTTCTTT. Translating it yields CASSRLASTEAFF.

The chain combines TRBV6-1 with TRBJ1-5; D perhaps matches TRBD1 (5 bases). V was pared by 4 bases and J by 4 bases, with 14 bases between. This CDR3 contains 15 residues. Germline V gives CDR1 MNHNS, CDR2 SASEGT. The CDR3 bases are TGTGCCAGCAGTGGAATGCGCGGGGGGAATCAGCCCCAGCATTTT. Amino acid sequence: CASSGMRGGNQPQHF.

In its sample, this clone is medium-sized. The chain recombines TRBV19 with TRBJ1-5; 7 bases map to TRBD1. The CDR3 length is 17 residues. Germline values: CDR1 LNHDA, CDR2 SQIVND (reference sequence). V shed 7 bases and J 5 bases; nucleotides not matched to a gene: 17. CDR3 in DNA: TGTGCCAGTACCCCCACCCGGAGACAGGGTGGGGATCAGCCCCAGCATTTT. Protein sequence: CASTPTRRQGGDQPQHF. The variable domain in full, with the rest retrieved from reference TRBV19 and TRBJ1-5, is DGGITQSPKYLFRKEGQNVTLSCEQNLNHDAMYWYRQDPGQGLRLIYYSQIVNDFQKGDIAEGYSVSREKKESFPLTVTSAQKNPTAFYLCASTPTRRQGGDQPQHFGDGTRLSIL.

V and J are TRBV30 and TRBJ1-5; D is unresolved. Trimming left V 8 bases short and J 2 bases short, with 19 bases between. The CDR3 consists of 15 residues. Germline assignment: CDR1 GTSNPN and CDR2 SVGIG (reference sequence). The CDR3 is CARFRPYRGNQPQHF. Here the CDR3 DNA reads TGTGCCAGGTTTCGGCCCTACCGGGGCAATCAGCCCCAGCATTTT.

This clone has only a few counts. The chain links TRBV6-1 to TRBJ2-2; a weak D match, TRBD2 (6 bases). The ends were cut back, 1 base at V and 6 bases at J, with 12 bases in the middle. CDR1 is MNHNS and CDR2 is SASEGT in the germline V gene. The CDR3 is 15 amino acids. CDR3 DNA sequence: TGTGCCAGCAGTGAAGGACTAGTGATCTCCGGGGAGCTGTTTTTT. Its translation is CASSEGLVISGELFF.

The chain links TRBV6-1 to TRBJ1-2; no firm D call. The V gene's germline CDR1 is MNHNS and CDR2 SASEGT. This CDR3 region has 14 residues. V lost 6 bases and J lost 2, with 13 bases in between. The DNA for the CDR3 is TGTGCCAGCAGCCAACGGGAAGGAAACTATGGCTACACCTTC. Its protein is CASSQREGNYGYTF.

CDR3 in DNA: TGTGCCATCAGTGTTCGGGGAGATCAGCCCCAGCATTTT. It yields the protein CAISVRGDQPQHF. V and J are TRBV10-3 and TRBJ1-5; the D is unclear. This CDR3 region has 13 residues. The germline V and J ends were trimmed by 4 bases and 5 bases, with 9 bases remaining between them. The germline V gene encodes CDR1 ENHRY and CDR2 SYGVKD.

Of note for this clone: The same CDR3 is also encoded by other DNA sequences in this sample. The V and J genes are TRBV7-2 and TRBJ2-7, with D possibly being TRBD2 (6 bases). This CDR3 region has 13 residues. The germline gives CDR1 SGHTA, CDR2 FQGNSA. V was trimmed by 0 bases and J by 7 bases, leaving 10 bases between them. Here the CDR3 DNA reads TGTGCCAGCAGCTTAGCGGGGGGACGTGAGCAGTACTTC. Translated, it gives CASSLAGGREQYF.

The chain joins TRBV21-1 to TRBJ1-6; TRBD1 reflects the table's D call only, with no check against the DNA. TRBV21-1 is recorded as a pseudogene. This CDR3 spans 15 amino acids. For the CDR3, the DNA is TGTGCCAGCAGCAAACTAGGGGCTTATAATTCACCCCTCCACTTT. This codes for CASSKLGAYNSPLHF.

The V gene is TRBV5-1, the J gene TRBJ2-3; D is perhaps TRBD2 (5 bases). Germline-derived CDR1 and CDR2 are SGHRS and YFSETQ. The CDR3 runs 16 residues. The V end was cut by 4 bases, the J end by 0 bases, with 15 bases between. CDR3 nucleotide sequence: TGCGCCAGCAGCCCGGAGGCTTATCCTAGCACAGATACGCAGTATTTT. Its protein product is CASSPEAYPSTDTQYF.